Following are 18 T cell receptor beta chains from one sample sequenced in a study of T-cell memory formation after mild COVID-19. TCRdb reanalysed the 5' RACE reads using MiXCR and keeps one entry per CDR3 protein. Of 350,000 to 400,000 distinct CDR3 sequences listed, approximately 15% are singletons. Sequencing used PBMCs or a T cell subset sorted from them (not recorded which). Every receptor here comes from a man between 18 and 35 years old who had mild COVID-19 (a few samples of this study predate the infection). Cell type and time point are not known.

This clonotype was detected once. The chain combines TRBV20-1 with TRBJ2-3; TRBD2 is a possible D gene (5 bases). Between the trimmed V and J ends, which lost 3 bases and 4 bases, there was a span of 11 bases. Germline V gene sequence: CDR1 DFQATT, CDR2 SNEGSKA (reference sequence). This CDR3 is 13 amino acids long. Here the CDR3 DNA reads TGCAGTGCTAGGGCTGTGGAGGCAGATACGCAGTATTTT. Its protein product is CSARAVEADTQYF.

This clonotype appeared many times. The chain joins TRBV20-1 to TRBJ2-3, with a weak D call TRBD1 (6 bases). V gave up 8 bases and J gave up 7 bases, with 19 bases separating them. CDR1 and CDR2 from the germline V gene are DFQATT and SNEGSKA (reference sequence). The CDR3 has 13 residues. The CDR3 here is CSPRDKTDYTQYF. The CDR3 coding sequence is TGCAGTCCCCGGGACAAAACTGACTATACGCAGTATTTT.

This clonotype has more than one count but fewer than ten. This CDR3 is CASSRVFRGYTDTQYF. Written as DNA, the CDR3 is TGTGCCAGCAGTCGAGTATTCCGAGGCTACACAGATACGCAGTATTTT. This chain connects TRBV28 to TRBJ2-3; D gene unclear. The ends were cut back, 5 bases at V and 2 bases at J, with 17 bases in the middle. The CDR3 loop spans 16 amino acids. The germline V gene has CDR1 MDHEN and CDR2 SYDVKM.

This chain links TRBV4-1 with TRBJ2-7; D is perhaps TRBD1 or TRBD2 (6 bases each). Trimming cost V 2 bases and J 6 bases, with 14 bases left between them. Germline V CDR1 and CDR2: MGHRA, YSYEKL. The CDR3 is 14 amino acids. The CDR3 coding sequence is TGCGCCAGCAGCCAATTCGGGGGCCCTGGCGAGCAGTACTTC. Amino acid sequence: CASSQFGGPGEQYF.

This chain's CDR3 is CASSRPPGLSYEQYF. CDR3 sequence (DNA): TGTGCCAGCAGCCGTCCCCCGGGGCTCTCCTACGAGCAGTACTTC. The rearrangement links TRBV5-5 to TRBJ2-7; the D call may be TRBD1 or TRBD2 (5 bases each). The CDR3 consists of 15 residues. V was shortened by 4 bases and J by 0 bases, with 14 bases between the two germline ends. Looked up from germline, CDR1 is SGHKS and CDR2 is YYEKEE (reference sequence).

The chain carries TRBV15 and TRBJ2-7; tentatively, D is TRBD1 (7 bases). V lost 5 bases and J 0 bases, leaving 14 bases between the germline ends. The CDR3 is 15 residues long. Germline assignment: CDR1 LNHNV and CDR2 YYDKDF (reference sequence). Here the CDR3 reads CATSDGQEGSYEQYF. The CDR3 nucleotides read TGTGCCACCAGCGACGGACAGGAGGGCTCCTACGAGCAGTACTTC. The full variable domain, with the rest looked up from reference TRBV15 and TRBJ2-7, is DAMVIQNPRYQVTQFGKPVTLSCSQTLNHNVMYWYQQKSSQAPKLLFHYYDKDFNNEADTPDNFQSRRPNTSFCFLDIRSPGLGDTAMYLCATSDGQEGSYEQYFGPGTRLTVT.

This clonotype was recorded at least ten times. V gene TRBV6-2 or TRBV6-3 combines with J gene TRBJ2-5, with 9 bases that match TRBD2. V trimming: 5 bases; J trimming: 4 bases; junction bases outside the gene matches: 5. In germline, CDR1 is MNHEY, CDR2 SVGEGT. The CDR3 is 14 amino acids. CDR3 region: CASSNGLATETQYF. Written as DNA, the CDR3 is TGTGCCAGCAGTAACGGACTAGCGACAGAGACCCAGTACTTC.

The CDR3 region is CASSRGFALGGEQFF. CDR3 nucleotides: TGTGCCAGCAGCCGGGGTTTTGCGTTAGGGGGCGAGCAGTTCTTC. J is TRBJ2-1 and V is TRBV3-1; 7 positions agree with TRBD1. There are 15 residues in the CDR3. V lost 4 bases and J lost 10; bases outside the gene matches: 13. CDR1 and CDR2 (germline): LGHDT, YNNKEL (reference sequence).

The gene calls are TRBV7-6 and TRBJ2-7, with a tentative D call TRBD1 (5 bases). Germline CDR1 is SGHVS and CDR2 is FNYEAQ. CDR3 length: 13 amino acids. Trimming shortened V by 4 bases and J by 5 bases, and 12 bases separated the two germline ends. This chain's CDR3 is CASSSPLGHEQYF. The DNA for the CDR3 is TGTGCCAGCAGCTCGCCCCTGGGGCACGAGCAGTACTTC.

V and J are TRBV5-5 and TRBJ1-5, with a possible D match to TRBD1 (6 bases). The CDR3 spans 15 residues. Germline CDR1 and CDR2: SGHKS and YYEKEE (reference sequence). V was cut by 0 bases and J by 6 bases, with 13 bases left in between. The CDR3 nucleotides are TGTGCCAGCAGCTTGGCGGGGGGCCGACGTCAGCCCCAGCATTTT. It yields the protein CASSLAGGRRQPQHF.

This chain links TRBV4-3 with TRBJ2-5, with 12 bases identical to TRBD2. Germline assignment: CDR1 LGHNA and CDR2 YSLEER. The V segment lost 3 bases and the J segment 9 bases; nucleotides outside the gene matches: 14. The CDR3 totals 17 residues. The chain's CDR3 is CASSQVTSGGPIKAQYF. In DNA, the CDR3 is TGCGCCAGCAGCCAGGTGACTAGCGGGGGCCCTATTAAGGCCCAGTACTTC.

The rearrangement links TRBV7-2 to TRBJ2-7; D is perhaps TRBD2 (7 bases). This CDR3 is 14 amino acids long. CDR1 is SGHTA and CDR2 is FQGNSA in the germline V gene. V dropped 5 bases and J dropped 6 bases, with 17 bases sitting between them. The CDR3 region has the DNA TGTGCCAGCAGCGCCTGGGGGGGCAGGGTCGAGCAGTACTTC. Translating gives CASSAWGGRVEQYF.

The chain couples TRBV5-1 to TRBJ2-1; TRBD2 might be the D (5 bases). Trimming left V 5 bases short and J 0 bases short, with 12 bases between. Germline loops: CDR1 SGHRS, CDR2 YFSETQ. The length of the CDR3 is 15 residues. CDR3 nucleotide sequence: TGCGCCAGCAGAGCAGCGGTGAGCTCCTACAATGAGCAGTTCTTC. Translation gives CASRAAVSSYNEQFF.

This clonotype was detected only a few times. The chain is built from TRBV18 and TRBJ2-7; D tentatively fits TRBD1 or TRBD2 (6 bases each). CDR3 size: 15 residues. The V gene's germline CDR1 is KGHSH and CDR2 LQKENI. Trimming took off 4 bases at V and 2 bases at J, with 15 bases between the two ends. The CDR3 reads CASSLTRGGPYEQYF. In nucleotides, the CDR3 is TGTGCCAGCTCACTCACCAGGGGAGGCCCCTACGAGCAGTACTTC.

In its sample, this clonotype was seen many times. The V and J genes are TRBV7-2 and TRBJ1-2, with D maybe TRBD1 (6 bases). Germline V lookup: CDR1 SGHTA, CDR2 FQGNSA. CDR3 length: 11 amino acids. Trimming pared 8 bases from V and 8 bases from J, leaving 12 bases between. For the CDR3, the DNA is TGTGCCAGCCCAGGGGTGGGGGGCTACACCTTC. This codes for CASPGVGGYTF.

This clonotype showed up just a few times. The rearrangement joins TRBV2 to TRBJ2-1, with 9 positions matching TRBD1. The CDR3 has 12 amino acids. V lost 6 bases to trimming and J lost 10 bases; unmatched junction nucleotides: 4. Germline V CDR1 and CDR2: SNHLY, FYNNEI. The chain's CDR3 is CASRGDREEQFF. Written as DNA, the CDR3 is TGTGCCAGCAGGGGGGACAGGGAAGAGCAGTTCTTC. Variable domain in full (rest from reference TRBV2 and TRBJ2-1): EPEVTQTPSHQVTQMGQEVILRCVPISNHLYFYWYRQILGQKVEFLVSFYNNEISEKSEIFDDQFSVERPDGSNFTLKIRSTKLEDSAMYFCASRGDREEQFFGPGTRLTVL.

The rearrangement links TRBV10-2 to TRBJ2-1; TRBD2 matches 10 bases. CDR1 WSHSY and CDR2 SAAADI come from the germline V gene. This CDR3 region has 12 residues. After removal of 6 bases from V and 7 bases from J, the junction contained 0 bases not matched to a gene. The CDR3, as DNA: TGCGCCAGCAGACTAGCGGGGAATGAGCAGTTCTTC. Its protein is CASRLAGNEQFF.

The chain links TRBV18 to TRBJ1-4; maybe TRBD1 (5 bases). Deletions cut 6 bases from V and 4 bases from J, with 15 bases between. The CDR3 extends over 15 amino acids. Germline CDR1 KGHSH, CDR2 LQKENI. This chain's CDR3 is CASSPGRRGNEKLFF. CDR3 in DNA: TGTGCCAGCTCCCCGGGTCGGAGGGGTAATGAAAAACTGTTTTTT.